Presented here are 2 T cell receptor beta chains from one specimen sequenced in a study of blood T cell repertoires in COVID-19. Only in-frame clones appear in the TCRdb table, and some are missing; sequencing was by immunoSEQ multiplex PCR. Of 35,000 to 55,000 clones listed, 90% are singletons. Sample: peripheral blood. The receptor source for this set is a human donor in a cohort sampled during active COVID-19.

This clone occurred a few times. V is TRBV7-2 and J is TRBJ1-2, with TRBD1 matching 9 bases. The germline V gene encodes CDR1 SGHTA and CDR2 FQGNSA. V lost 4 bases, J lost 5 bases, and 8 bases stayed unmatched. The CDR3 has 15 amino acids. CDR3 region: CASSSRQGVAYGYTF. CDR3 DNA sequence: TGTGCCAGCAGCTCGAGACAGGGGGTGGCATATGGCTACACCTTC.

The chain couples TRBV6-2 or TRBV6-3 to TRBJ2-5; maybe TRBD1 (5 bases). The germline V and J ends were trimmed by 5 bases and 2 bases, with 9 bases remaining between them. CDR3 length: 13 residues. Germline loops: CDR1 MNHEY, CDR2 SVGEGT. As DNA, the CDR3 is TGTGCCAGCAGTCGACAGACTCAAGAGACCCAGTACTTC. Translation: CASSRQTQETQYF.